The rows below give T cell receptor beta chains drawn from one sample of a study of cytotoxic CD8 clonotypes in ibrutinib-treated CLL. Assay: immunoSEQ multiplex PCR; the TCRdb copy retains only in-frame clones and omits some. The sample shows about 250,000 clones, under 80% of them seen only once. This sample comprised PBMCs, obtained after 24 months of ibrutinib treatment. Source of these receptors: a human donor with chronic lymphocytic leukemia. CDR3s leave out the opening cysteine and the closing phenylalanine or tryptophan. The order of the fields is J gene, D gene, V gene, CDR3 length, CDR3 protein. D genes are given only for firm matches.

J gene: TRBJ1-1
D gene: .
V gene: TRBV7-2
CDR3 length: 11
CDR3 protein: ASSKDLNTEAF

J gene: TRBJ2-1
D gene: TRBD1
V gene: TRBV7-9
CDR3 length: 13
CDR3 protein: ASSYRDRAYNEQF

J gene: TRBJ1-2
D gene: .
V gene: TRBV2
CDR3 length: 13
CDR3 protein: ASRVEAMTVYGYT

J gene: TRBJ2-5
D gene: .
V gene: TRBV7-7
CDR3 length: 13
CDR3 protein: ASSLPQGGSETQY

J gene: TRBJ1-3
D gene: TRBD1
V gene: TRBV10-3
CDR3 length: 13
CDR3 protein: AISGGQRSGNTIY

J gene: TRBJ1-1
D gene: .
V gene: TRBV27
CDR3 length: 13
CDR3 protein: ASSLWGESYTEAF

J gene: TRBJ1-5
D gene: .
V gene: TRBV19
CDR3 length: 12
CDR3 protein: ASSIAGGNQPQH

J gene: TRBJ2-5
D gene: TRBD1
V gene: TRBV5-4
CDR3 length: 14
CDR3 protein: ASSFGRDRGQETQY

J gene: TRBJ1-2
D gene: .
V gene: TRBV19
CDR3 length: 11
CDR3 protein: ASSMTGGAGYT

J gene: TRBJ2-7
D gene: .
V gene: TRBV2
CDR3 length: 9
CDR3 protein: ASNGRDEQY

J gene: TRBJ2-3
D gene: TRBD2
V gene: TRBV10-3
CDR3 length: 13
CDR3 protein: ATAPLAASTDTQY

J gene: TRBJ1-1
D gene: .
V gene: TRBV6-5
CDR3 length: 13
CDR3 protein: ASSHTTGPGTEAF

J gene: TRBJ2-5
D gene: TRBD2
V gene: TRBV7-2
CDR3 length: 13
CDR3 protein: ASSPRTSGKETQY

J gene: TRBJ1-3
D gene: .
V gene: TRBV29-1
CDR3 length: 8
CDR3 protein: SVEQGAIY

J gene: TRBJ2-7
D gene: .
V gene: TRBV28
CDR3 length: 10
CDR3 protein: ASSRAFYEQY

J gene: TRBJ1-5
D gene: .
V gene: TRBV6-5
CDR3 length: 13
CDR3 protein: ASSYSAGTNQPQH

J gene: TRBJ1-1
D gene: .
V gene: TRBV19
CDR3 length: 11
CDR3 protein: SSLNREKAEAF

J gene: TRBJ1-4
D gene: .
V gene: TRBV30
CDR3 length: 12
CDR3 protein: AWSRTATNEKLF

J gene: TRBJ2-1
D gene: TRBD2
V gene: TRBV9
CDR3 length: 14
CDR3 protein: ASSSHSGRGNNEQF

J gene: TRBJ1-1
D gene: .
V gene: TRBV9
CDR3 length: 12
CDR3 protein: ASSVGHGGTEAF

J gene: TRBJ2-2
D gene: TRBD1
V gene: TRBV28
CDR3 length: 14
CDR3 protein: ASTGTGGISGGELF

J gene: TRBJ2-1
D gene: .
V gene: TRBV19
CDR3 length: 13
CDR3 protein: ASSVEGASYNEQF

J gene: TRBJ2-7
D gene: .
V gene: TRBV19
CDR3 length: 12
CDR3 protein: ASSKTGDFYEQY

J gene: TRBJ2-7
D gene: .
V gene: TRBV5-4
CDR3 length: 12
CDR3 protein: ASSLDRSSYEQY

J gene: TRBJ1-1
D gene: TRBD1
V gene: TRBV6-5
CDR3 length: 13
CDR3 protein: ASSYQGAGDTEAF

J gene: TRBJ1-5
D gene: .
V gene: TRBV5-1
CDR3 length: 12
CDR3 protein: ASSLRHNGQPQH

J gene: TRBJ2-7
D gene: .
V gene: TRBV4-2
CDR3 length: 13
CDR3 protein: ASSRHREESYEQY

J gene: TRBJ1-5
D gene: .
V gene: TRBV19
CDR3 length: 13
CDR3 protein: ASSIARVSNQPQH

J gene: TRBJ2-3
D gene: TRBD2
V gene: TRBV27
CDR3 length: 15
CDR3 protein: ASTLRGGGSGTDTQY

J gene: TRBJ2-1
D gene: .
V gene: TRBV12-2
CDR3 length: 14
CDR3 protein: ASRPQSQREGNEQF

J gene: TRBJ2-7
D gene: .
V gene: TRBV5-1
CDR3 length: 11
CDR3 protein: ASSYSGKPEQY

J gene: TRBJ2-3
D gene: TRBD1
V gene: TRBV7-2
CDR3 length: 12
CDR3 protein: ASSLTGGADTQY

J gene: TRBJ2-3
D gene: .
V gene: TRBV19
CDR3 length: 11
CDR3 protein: ASSPTHTDTQY

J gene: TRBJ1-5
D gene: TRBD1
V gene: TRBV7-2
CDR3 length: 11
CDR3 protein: ASSRTGVQPQH